Listed below are T cell receptor beta chains from one sample, sequenced in a study of T cells in Graves' hyperthyroidism and ophthalmopathy. Each CDR3 protein gets one entry after TCRdb re-called the multiplex PCR reads with MiXCR. The data contain 300,000 to 350,000 distinct CDR3 sequences, approximately 18% of them singletons. The sequenced sample consisted of blood. The receptors here all came from a middle-aged woman with Graves' ophthalmopathy. Each CDR3 is given with its conserved first and last residue. The D gene is left open where the match is weak. Clone sizes are given selectively: once, few, many, or a class where the clone is expanded.

size,V,D,J,CDR3,DNA
many,TRBV2,.,TRBJ1-1,CASSSLTAGTEAFF,TGTGCCAGCAGCTCTTTGACGGCGGGGACTGAAGCTTTCTTT
many,TRBV25-1,.,TRBJ2-5,CASSEFGGAQETQYF,TGTGCCAGCAGTGAATTCGGCGGGGCACAAGAGACCCAGTACTTC
many,TRBV6-2/TRBV6-3,.,TRBJ2-2,CASSNGVFTGELFF,TGTGCCAGCAGCAACGGAGTGTTCACCGGGGAGCTGTTTTTT
.,TRBV19,.,TRBJ1-1,CASSLETGGTEAFF,TGTGCCAGTAGTCTCGAGACGGGGGGGACTGAAGCTTTCTTT
.,TRBV15,TRBD1,TRBJ2-1,CATSRPTGTGGSNEQFF,TGTGCCACCAGCAGGCCTACCGGGACAGGGGGAAGCAATGAGCAGTTCTTC
many,TRBV25-1,TRBD1,TRBJ1-1,CASSVGQGGSRSTEAFF,TGTGCCAGCAGTGTGGGACAGGGGGGTTCGCGCTCCACTGAAGCTTTCTTT
many,TRBV27,TRBD1,TRBJ2-7,CASSLSSTGGEQYF,TGTGCCAGCAGTTTAAGCTCCACAGGGGGCGAGCAGTACTTC
many,TRBV20-1,.,TRBJ1-3,CSAPAGNTIYF,TGCAGTGCGCCAGCTGGAAACACCATATATTTT
many,TRBV15,.,TRBJ2-2,CATSTKVPSGTGELFF,TGTGCCACCAGCACTAAAGTCCCTTCGGGGACCGGGGAGCTGTTTTTT
many,TRBV15,TRBD1,TRBJ2-7,CATSRDATGESYEQYF,TGTGCCACCAGCAGAGATGCGACAGGGGAATCCTACGAGCAGTACTTC
many,TRBV6-4,.,TRBJ1-2,CATSMEARGSYGYTF,TGTGCCACCTCAATGGAGGCCAGGGGCTCCTATGGCTACACCTTC
many,TRBV20-1,.,TRBJ1-2,CSASAGSPYGYTF,TGCAGTGCTAGCGCAGGGTCCCCCTATGGCTACACCTTC
many,TRBV3-1,.,TRBJ1-3,CASSQSFNSGNTIYF,TGTGCCAGCAGCCAATCATTTAACTCTGGAAACACCATATATTTT
many,TRBV3-1,.,TRBJ1-1,CASSQDLGLSTFF,TGTGCCAGCAGCCAAGATCTGGGGTTAAGTACTTTCTTT
many,TRBV12-3/TRBV12-4,TRBD1,TRBJ1-3,CASSLGQGPGNTIYF,TGTGCCAGCAGTTTGGGACAGGGTCCTGGAAACACCATATATTTT
.,TRBV5-1,.,TRBJ1-1,CASSLGGFSTEAFF,TGCGCCAGCAGCTTGGGGGGTTTCAGCACTGAAGCTTTCTTT
.,TRBV7-8,TRBD2,TRBJ2-5,CASSSRGGPPGETQYF,TGTGCCAGCAGCTCTCGCGGGGGGCCTCCGGGTGAGACCCAGTACTTC
many,TRBV6-2/TRBV6-3,TRBD2,TRBJ2-2,CASTPPWAGVNTGELFF,TGTGCCAGCACCCCGCCCTGGGCGGGAGTAAACACCGGGGAGCTGTTTTTT
many,TRBV2,TRBD1,TRBJ2-7,CASSVPRAGQGYEQYF,TGTGCCAGCAGCGTCCCCCGAGCGGGACAGGGATACGAGCAGTACTTC
many,TRBV28,.,TRBJ2-2,CASRLLDPGVLAGELFF,TGTGCCAGCAGGCTTCTTGATCCAGGGGTGCTGGCCGGGGAGCTGTTTTTT
.,TRBV27,TRBD1,TRBJ2-2,CASKTGQGPGELFF,TGTGCCAGCAAAACGGGACAGGGGCCCGGGGAGCTGTTTTTT
.,TRBV7-2,.,TRBJ1-1,CASSPGVEAFF,TGTGCCAGCAGCCCAGGGGTTGAAGCTTTCTTT
.,TRBV20-1,.,TRBJ1-2,CSARDPGDTFNYGYTF,TGCAGTGCTAGAGATCCAGGGGACACCTTTAACTATGGCTACACCTTC
.,TRBV14,.,TRBJ2-2,CASSPQYPAGSAGELFF,TGTGCCAGCAGCCCACAGTATCCGGCAGGGTCGGCCGGGGAGCTGTTTTTT
.,TRBV3-1,.,TRBJ1-2,CASSHEVTNYGYTF,TGTGCCAGCAGCCACGAAGTGACTAACTATGGCTACACCTTC
many,TRBV12-5,.,TRBJ1-2,CASGLFEGKGYTF,TGTGCTAGTGGTTTGTTTGAAGGGAAAGGCTACACCTTC
many,TRBV13,.,TRBJ1-2,CASSWSDNPNYGYTF,TGTGCCAGCAGCTGGTCGGACAACCCCAACTATGGCTACACCTTC
many,TRBV29-1,TRBD2,TRBJ2-5,CSVEGGRAVETQYF,TGCAGCGTTGAAGGCGGGAGGGCCGTGGAGACCCAGTACTTC
many,TRBV6-1,.,TRBJ2-5,CASLAAPQETQYF,TGTGCCAGCCTCGCGGCGCCCCAAGAGACCCAGTACTTC
.,TRBV4-1,.,TRBJ2-7,CASSQDQMGTYEQYF,TGCGCCAGCAGCCAAGATCAAATGGGTACCTACGAGCAGTACTTC
.,TRBV29-1,.,TRBJ1-2,CSVPLGIVDNYGYIF,TGCAGCGTTCCCTTGGGGATAGTTGATAACTATGGCTACATCTTC
.,TRBV9,TRBD1,TRBJ2-3,CASSGDRGTDTQYF,TGTGCCAGCAGCGGAGACAGGGGCACAGATACGCAGTATTTT
many,TRBV29-1,TRBD1,TRBJ1-1,CSVERDSLNTEAFF,TGCAGCGTTGAGCGGGACAGCCTGAACACTGAAGCTTTCTTT
many,TRBV19,TRBD2,TRBJ2-7,CASSLSGRASEQYF,TGTGCCAGTAGTCTTAGCGGGAGGGCGTCCGAGCAGTACTTC
many,TRBV28,.,TRBJ1-2,CASSPLDLNYGYTF,TGTGCCAGCAGTCCCCTTGACCTGAACTATGGCTACACCTTC
few,TRBV28,.,TRBJ2-5,CASSLRGPQETQYF,TGTGCCAGCAGTTTACGGGGCCCCCAGGAGACCCAGTACTTC
many,TRBV18,.,TRBJ2-2,CASSPTRTGELFF,TGTGCCAGCTCACCAACTAGAACCGGGGAGCTGTTTTTT
.,TRBV12-3/TRBV12-4,.,TRBJ2-2,CASSPGTAITGELFF,TGTGCCAGCAGTCCCGGGACCGCGATCACCGGGGAGCTGTTTTTT
few,TRBV20-1,TRBD2,TRBJ2-7,CSADSGASLYEQYF,TGCAGTGCTGATAGCGGGGCATCTCTTTACGAGCAGTACTTC
many,TRBV19,.,TRBJ2-2,CASSIVLGQGMELFF,TGTGCCAGTAGTATAGTATTGGGGCAGGGGATGGAGCTGTTTTTT
few,TRBV6-1,TRBD2,TRBJ2-4,CASNPSGLAGRGIQYF,TGTGCCAGCAATCCCTCCGGACTAGCGGGTAGGGGCATTCAGTACTTC
.,TRBV30,TRBD1,TRBJ2-5,CAWSPGQGARINRETQYF,TGTGCCTGGAGCCCCGGGCAGGGGGCTCGGATAAATCGGGAGACCCAGTACTTC
many,TRBV20-1,.,TRBJ2-2,CSARGYSSTGELFF,TGCAGTGCTAGGGGATATAGTAGCACCGGGGAGCTGTTTTTT
many,TRBV10-1,TRBD2,TRBJ2-7,CASGGTSVPEYF,TGCGCCAGCGGCGGGACTAGCGTTCCGGAGTACTTC
.,TRBV28,.,TRBJ1-1,CATPMSELNTEAFF,TGTGCCACCCCTATGTCGGAGCTGAACACTGAAGCTTTCTTT
many,TRBV7-9,TRBD1,TRBJ1-1,CASSLINSGQAKAFF,TGTGCCAGCAGCCTCATAAATTCGGGACAGGCGAAAGCTTTCTTT
many,TRBV6-1,.,TRBJ2-7,CASLPSPRMYEQYF,TGTGCCAGCCTCCCGAGTCCCAGGATGTACGAGCAGTACTTC
.,TRBV9,.,TRBJ2-5,CASSVGGAGEIQYF,TGTGCCAGCAGCGTAGGGGGGGCAGGTGAGATCCAGTACTTC
many,TRBV28,.,TRBJ2-5,CASSSRQKETQYF,TGTGCCAGCAGTTCGCGGCAGAAAGAGACCCAGTACTTC
.,TRBV20-1,.,TRBJ2-7,CSARAERRGPFEQYF,TGCAGTGCTAGAGCTGAACGGCGGGGGCCTTTTGAGCAGTACTTC